One sample yielded the 7 T cell receptor beta chains listed below, sequenced in a study of early T cells in non-severe SARS-CoV-2 infection. TCRdb analysed the 5' RACE reads with MiXCR anew, one entry per CDR3 protein. The sample lists about 55,000 distinct CDR3 sequences, less than 15% occurring once. The source was whole blood, collected at baseline. The receptors shown here come from an adult who was a healthcare worker with PCR-confirmed SARS-CoV-2 infection or an uninfected control (not recorded which).

This clonotype occurred a few times. J is TRBJ2-1 and V is TRBV11-2; 13 nucleotides line up with TRBD2. Trimming removed 4 bases from V and 0 bases from J; junction bases left unmatched: 6. The CDR3 totals 18 residues. The V gene's germline CDR1 is SGHAT and CDR2 FQNNGV. CDR3 sequence: CASSSGLAGWSSYNEQFF. CDR3 nucleotide sequence: TGTGCCAGCAGCTCGGGACTAGCGGGGTGGAGCTCCTACAATGAGCAGTTCTTC. Full variable domain (remainder filled in from reference TRBV11-2 and TRBJ2-1): EAGVAQSPRYKIIEKRQSVAFWCNPISGHATLYWYQQILGQGPKLLIQFQNNGVVDDSQLPKDRFSAERLKGVDSTLKIQPAKLEDSAVYLCASSSGLAGWSSYNEQFFGPGTRLTVL.

This chain links TRBV6-5 with TRBJ2-3; possible D gene TRBD1, 5 bases. The V gene's germline CDR1 is MNHEY and CDR2 SVGAGI. The CDR3 length is 14 residues. The V gene lost 7 bases and the J gene lost 3 bases, with 14 bases spanning the gap. The CDR3 DNA is TGTGCCAGCACTCAGCAGGGAATGACAGATACGCAGTATTTT. Encoded protein: CASTQQGMTDTQYF.

This clonotype showed up just a few times. The chain joins TRBV12-3 or TRBV12-4 to TRBJ1-4; 8 nucleotides agree with TRBD1. The trim removed 6 bases at V and 4 bases at J, leaving 10 bases unmatched. There are 16 residues in the CDR3. CDR3 amino acids: CASSPILGQGNEKLFF. The CDR3 DNA reads TGTGCCAGCAGCCCAATCCTTGGACAGGGTAATGAAAAACTGTTTTTT.

The chain is built from TRBV24-1 and TRBJ1-5; D not resolved. There are 14 residues in the CDR3. V was pared by 4 bases and J by 1 base, with 7 bases between. Germline V gene sequence: CDR1 KGHDR, CDR2 SFDVKD. As DNA, the CDR3 is TGTGCCACCAGTGAAACAGTGAGCAATCAGCCCCAGCATTTT. This translates into CATSETVSNQPQHF.

This clonotype was seen many times. The rearrangement joins TRBV14 to TRBJ2-7, with 10 bases aligning to TRBD2. The CDR3 covers 15 residues. CDR1 is SGHDN and CDR2 is FVKESK in the germline V gene. The trim removed 4 bases at V and 2 bases at J, leaving 5 bases unmatched. DNA of the CDR3: TGTGCCAGCAGCCTCGACAGCGGGAGGGCCTACGAGCAGTACTTC. Translated, it gives CASSLDSGRAYEQYF.

This clonotype was counted a few times. The chain links TRBV4-2 to TRBJ2-7, with 7 bases lining up with TRBD1. V lost 1 base and J lost 1; bases outside the gene matches: 4. Germline V gene sequence: CDR1 LGHNA, CDR2 YNFKEQ. There are 15 residues in the CDR3. The CDR3, as DNA: TGTGCCAGCAGCCAAGGCTGGACAGGTTCCTACGAGCAGTACTTC. Residues: CASSQGWTGSYEQYF.

At least ten counts were recorded for this clonotype. The rearrangement joins TRBV30 to TRBJ1-5, with D possibly TRBD1 on 5 matching bases. V was clipped by 1 base and J by 4 bases, with 8 bases between them. The CDR3 is 13 residues long. CDR1 and CDR2 (germline): GTSNPN, SVGIG (reference sequence). As DNA, the CDR3 is TGTGCCTGGAGTGACGGGGGAAATCAGCCCCAGCATTTT. Its protein is CAWSDGGNQPQHF.